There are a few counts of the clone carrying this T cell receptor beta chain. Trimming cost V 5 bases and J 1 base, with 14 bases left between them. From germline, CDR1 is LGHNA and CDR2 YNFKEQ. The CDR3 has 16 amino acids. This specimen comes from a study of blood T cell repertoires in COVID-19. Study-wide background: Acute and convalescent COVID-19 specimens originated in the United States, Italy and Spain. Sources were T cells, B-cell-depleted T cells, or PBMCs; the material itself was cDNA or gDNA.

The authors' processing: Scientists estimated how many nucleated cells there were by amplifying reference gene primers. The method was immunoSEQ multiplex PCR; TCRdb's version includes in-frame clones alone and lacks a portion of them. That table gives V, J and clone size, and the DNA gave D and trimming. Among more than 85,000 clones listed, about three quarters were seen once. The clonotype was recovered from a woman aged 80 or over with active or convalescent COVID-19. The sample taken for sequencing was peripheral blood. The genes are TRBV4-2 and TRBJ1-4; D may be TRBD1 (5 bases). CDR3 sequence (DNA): TGTGCCAGCAGCTCAAAAAGGGGAGGAACTAATGAAAAACTGTTTTTT. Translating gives CASSSKRGGTNEKLFF.